The 26 T cell receptor beta chains in this list originate from one sample, sequenced in a study of blood T cell repertoires in COVID-19. The table came from immunoSEQ multiplex PCR; TCRdb's copy has only in-frame clones and leaves some out. The sample consists of roughly 190,000 clones, 84% of them appearing once. The sample comprised peripheral blood. The receptors originated from a woman in her sixties or seventies with active or convalescent COVID-19.

The CDR3 here is CASSQDYNRGSSYNSPLHF. CDR3 coding DNA: TGTGCCAGCAGCCAAGATTACAACAGGGGGAGCTCCTATAATTCACCCCTCCACTTT. The chain joins TRBV3-1 (or the pseudogene TRBV3-2) to TRBJ1-6; 8 nucleotides line up with TRBD1. The CDR3 has 19 amino acids. The V and J ends lost 0 bases and 0 bases, in that order; junction bases with no gene match: 7. Germline loops: CDR1 LGHDT, CDR2 YNNKEL (reference sequence).

The V gene is TRBV7-2, the J gene TRBJ1-3; perhaps TRBD1 as D (5 bases). The CDR3 is 18 residues long. Trimming cost V 1 base and J 0 bases, with 16 bases left between them. Germline CDR1 reads SGHTA; CDR2 reads FQGNSA. In DNA, the CDR3 is TGTGCCAGCAGCTTAGATCTTGGGGCAGGTGCCTCTGGAAACACCATATATTTT. Protein product: CASSLDLGAGASGNTIYF. Looking up the rest from reference TRBV7-2 and TRBJ1-3 gives the full variable domain: GAGVSQSPSNKVTEKGKDVELRCDPISGHTALYWYRQSLGQGLEFLIYFQGNSAPDKSGLPSDRFSAERTGGSVSTLTIQRTQQEDSAVYLCASSLDLGAGASGNTIYFGEGSWLTVV.

This CDR3 is CASSSTGDYGYTF. In DNA form, the CDR3 reads TGTGCCAGCAGTTCGACAGGCGACTATGGCTACACCTTC. The chain recombines TRBV6-6 with TRBJ1-2, with a possible D match to TRBD1 (6 bases). The CDR3 runs 13 residues. Trimming stripped 4 bases from V and 3 bases from J, with 9 bases between. Per germline, CDR1 MNHNY and CDR2 SVGAGI (reference sequence).

This clone has just a few counts. This rearrangement joins TRBV5-6 to TRBJ1-4, with a weak D call TRBD1 (5 bases). Trimming took 1 base from V and 10 from J, leaving 8 bases between them. CDR3 length: 12 residues. Germline V gene sequence: CDR1 SGHDT, CDR2 YYEEEE. The CDR3, as DNA: TGTGCCAGCAGCTTGTTCGGGGGAAAACTGTTTTTT. Protein sequence: CASSLFGGKLFF.

This clone was observed once. The CDR3 region has the DNA TGTGCCAGCCACCCGGGACAGGGCCCCACAGATACGCAGTATTTT. Translating it yields CASHPGQGPTDTQYF. This sequence joins TRBV2 and TRBJ2-3; 9 bases are shared with TRBD1. Germline CDR1 reads SNHLY; CDR2 reads FYNNEI. J gave up 2 bases and V 8 bases, and 8 bases lay outside the gene matches. The CDR3 loop spans 15 amino acids.

The V gene is TRBV9, the J gene TRBJ2-1, with TRBD2 matching 7 bases. V lost 3 bases to trimming and J lost 1 base; unmatched junction nucleotides: 22. Germline-derived CDR1 and CDR2 are SGDLS and YYNGEE. The CDR3 is made up of 21 amino acids. The CDR3 coding sequence is TGTGCCAGCAGCGCCCCTCGGGCCGGCGGGAGAGTCATTAGGTCCTACAATGAGCAGTTCTTC. Amino acid sequence: CASSAPRAGGRVIRSYNEQFF.

V and J are TRBV4-1 and TRBJ2-7; possibly TRBD2 for D (6 bases). From germline, CDR1 is MGHRA and CDR2 YSYEKL. V dropped 0 bases and J dropped 4 bases, with 13 bases sitting between them. The CDR3 length is 15 residues. The CDR3 DNA sequence: TGCGCCAGCAGCCAAGATCTGGCGGGACCGTACGAGCAGTACTTC. It yields the protein CASSQDLAGPYEQYF.

The rearrangement joins TRBV12-3 or TRBV12-4 to TRBJ1-2, with unresolved D. V lost 2 bases and J 8 bases, leaving 9 bases between the germline ends. This CDR3 contains 12 residues. CDR3 region: CASSLNMGGYTF. CDR3 coding DNA: TGTGCCAGCAGTTTAAATATGGGCGGCTACACCTTC.

The chain is built from TRBV19 and TRBJ1-3; D call uncertain. This CDR3 has 12 residues. V lost 9 bases to trimming and J lost 0 bases, with 6 bases between them. Germline CDR1 is LNHDA and CDR2 is SQIVND (reference sequence). CDR3 in amino acids: CARKSSGNTIYF. The CDR3 coding sequence is TGTGCCAGAAAGAGCTCTGGAAACACCATATATTTT.

The V and J genes are TRBV9 and TRBJ1-2, with 9 bases matching TRBD1. The germline V gene encodes CDR1 SGDLS and CDR2 YYNGEE. V gave up 4 bases and J gave up 5 bases; unmatched junction bases: 6. The CDR3 is made up of 14 amino acids. The CDR3: CASSTSTGGYGYTF. As DNA, the CDR3 is TGTGCCAGCAGCACCTCGACAGGGGGGTATGGCTACACCTTC.

The V call is TRBV27, the J call TRBJ2-2, with unresolved D. CDR3 length: 17 amino acids. Germline V CDR1 and CDR2: MNHEY, SMNVEV (reference sequence). V was trimmed by 0 bases and J by 5 bases, leaving 16 bases between them. CDR3 sequence: CASSLSWSVVSTGELFF. The CDR3 DNA reads as TGTGCCAGCAGTTTATCATGGTCGGTTGTGAGTACCGGGGAGCTGTTTTTT.

The rearrangement joins TRBV2 to TRBJ1-1, with D uncertain. There are 16 residues in the CDR3. Germline V gene sequence: CDR1 SNHLY, CDR2 FYNNEI. V was cut by 4 bases and J by 4 bases, with 19 bases left in between. The chain's CDR3 is CASSGAGAPGSTEAFF. Written as DNA, the CDR3 is TGTGCCAGCAGTGGTGCGGGCGCTCCGGGCAGCACTGAAGCTTTCTTT.

The chain links TRBV6-5 to TRBJ1-1; no clear D. Trimming left V 7 bases short and J 1 base short, with 16 bases between. There are 15 residues in the CDR3. CDR1 and CDR2 from the germline V gene are MNHEY and SVGAGI. The CDR3 DNA is TGTGCCAGCACACGGAGACCTTCCGGGAACACTGAAGCTTTCTTT. It encodes CASTRRPSGNTEAFF.

This clone has just one count. The rearrangement uses TRBV6-5 and TRBJ2-3; D is undetermined. V was cut by 5 bases and J by 6 bases, with 9 bases left in between. The V gene's germline CDR1 is MNHEY and CDR2 SVGAGI. This CDR3 has 12 residues. The CDR3 spells CASSPHGDTQYF. The CDR3 DNA sequence: TGTGCCAGCAGTCCACACGGGGATACGCAGTATTTT.

The chain combines TRBV7-9 with TRBJ1-1; 9 bases match TRBD1. The junction had 10 bases not matched to a gene; V was cut back by 8 bases and J by 0 bases. The CDR3 contains 16 residues. The germline CDR1 and CDR2 sequences are SEHNR and FQNEAQ (reference sequence). CDR3 residues: CASAPRGTGLNTEAFF. The CDR3 DNA reads TGTGCCAGCGCCCCCAGGGGGACAGGGCTGAACACTGAAGCTTTCTTT.

The genes are TRBV13 and TRBJ2-2; D possibly corresponds to TRBD2 (5 bases). CDR3 length: 16 amino acids. With 1 base removed from V and 3 bases from J, the gap between germline ends came to 12 bases. In germline, CDR1 is PRHDT, CDR2 FYEKMQ (reference sequence). CDR3 nucleotides: TGTGCCAGCAGCTTAGAGCGGAGCGTCCACACCGGGGAGCTGTTTTTT. Translation gives CASSLERSVHTGELFF. The full variable domain, its missing parts supplied by reference TRBV13 and TRBJ2-2, is AAGVIQSPRHLIKEKRETATLKCYPIPRHDTVYWYQQGPGQDPQFLISFYEKMQSDKGSIPDRFSAQQFSDYHSELNMSSLELGDSALYFCASSLERSVHTGELFFGEGSRLTVL.

The chain joins TRBV4-1 to TRBJ2-3; TRBD1 matches at 8 bases. The CDR3 is 15 residues long. J lost 4 bases, V lost 3 bases, and 6 bases had no gene match. Germline CDR1 MGHRA, CDR2 YSYEKL. The CDR3 region has the DNA TGCGCCAGCAGCCAGAGGACAGGGTCGTCAGATACGCAGTATTTT. Encoded protein: CASSQRTGSSDTQYF.

The chain couples TRBV10-3 to TRBJ2-3; D is undetermined. The germline V and J ends were trimmed by 0 bases and 0 bases, with 4 bases remaining between them. The CDR3 is 14 amino acids. Per germline, CDR1 ENHRY and CDR2 SYGVKD. The CDR3 DNA sequence: TGTGCCATCAGTGAGTCCTCTAGCACAGATACGCAGTATTTT. Translation: CAISESSSTDTQYF.

A few counts support this clone. The chain uses TRBV7-2 and TRBJ1-4; possible D gene TRBD1, 5 bases. V lost 5 bases, J lost 2 bases, and 9 bases lay in between. The CDR3 sequence is 14 residues long. The germline V gene has CDR1 SGHTA and CDR2 FQGNSA. The DNA of the CDR3 is TGTGCCAGCAGCCAGACAGTGACTAATGAAAAACTGTTTTTT. This sequence encodes CASSQTVTNEKLFF.

CDR3 loop: CATSRATNTEAFF. In DNA, the CDR3 is TGTGCCACCAGCAGAGCTACGAACACTGAAGCTTTCTTT. The rearrangement joins TRBV15 to TRBJ1-1; D is unresolved. The CDR3 runs 13 residues. CDR1 LNHNV and CDR2 YYDKDF come from the germline V gene (reference sequence). The germline V and J ends were trimmed by 1 base and 1 base, with 4 bases remaining between them.

The gene calls are TRBV7-3 and TRBJ2-2; D is uncertain. Trimming shortened V by 5 bases and J by 8 bases, and 21 bases separated the two germline ends. CDR3 length equals 16 residues. Germline loops: CDR1 SGHTA, CDR2 FQGTGA. The DNA for the CDR3 is TGTGCCAGCAGCCCTACTCTAAATGTGTTAATGGGGGAGCTGTTTTTT. Its protein product is CASSPTLNVLMGELFF.

This sequence joins TRBV4-2 and TRBJ1-5; D perhaps matches TRBD1 (5 bases). CDR1 and CDR2 (germline): LGHNA, YNFKEQ. This CDR3 is built from 16 residues. Trimming took off 1 base at V and 3 bases at J, with 13 bases between the two ends. The CDR3 nucleotides read TGTGCCAGCAGCCAAGCGGTTTCGGGGGTCAATCAGCCCCAGCATTTT. This sequence encodes CASSQAVSGVNQPQHF.

This chain joins TRBV9 and TRBJ1-2, with TRBD1 identical over 7 bases. Per germline, CDR1 SGDLS and CDR2 YYNGEE. V trimming: 4 bases; J trimming: 0 bases; junction bases outside the gene matches: 6. There are 15 residues in the CDR3. The CDR3 sequence is CASSLGTAANYGYTF. The CDR3 DNA reads as TGTGCCAGCAGCCTTGGGACAGCGGCTAACTATGGCTACACCTTC.

The CDR3 nucleotides are TGTGCCTGGAGTGTTCCCGGGACTAGGGACTATGATGAGCAGTTCTTC. As protein: CAWSVPGTRDYDEQFF. V usage is TRBV30 and J usage is TRBJ2-1, with 8 bases lining up with TRBD2. V lost 0 bases, J lost 8 bases, and 12 bases stayed unmatched. Germline CDR1 reads GTSNPN; CDR2 reads SVGIG (reference sequence). The CDR3 is 16 residues long.

This clone was detected a few times. The chain is built from TRBV11-1 and TRBJ2-7, with 7 nucleotides matching TRBD1. The germline CDR1 and CDR2 sequences are SGHAT and FQDESV (reference sequence). Germline trimming cut 3 bases from V and 9 bases from J; bases unmatched to any gene: 17. The CDR3 is made up of 16 amino acids. CDR3 protein: CASSFSDRKGTGGQYF. CDR3 DNA: TGTGCCAGCAGCTTCTCGGACAGGAAAGGAACCGGAGGGCAGTACTTC. Combining the CDR3 with reference TRBV11-1 and TRBJ2-7 gives the whole variable domain EAEVAQSPRYKITEKSQAVAFWCDPISGHATLYWYRQILGQGPELLVQFQDESVVDDSQLPKDRFSAERLKGVDSTLKIQPAELGDSAMYLCASSFSDRKGTGGQYFGPGTRLTVT.

The V call is TRBV7-9, the J call TRBJ2-6; 7 positions match TRBD1. V shed 5 bases, J shed 2 bases, and the junction held 0 bases outside the gene matches. Germline values: CDR1 SEHNR, CDR2 FQNEAQ (reference sequence). CDR3 length equals 14 residues. The CDR3 sequence is CASSDRAGANVLTF. Here the CDR3 DNA reads TGTGCCAGCAGCGACAGGGCTGGGGCCAACGTCCTGACTTTC.